One and the same sample provided the 15 T cell receptor beta chains below, sequenced in a study of shared clonotypes between healthy human individuals. TCRdb keeps only in-frame clones here, not all; method: immunoSEQ multiplex PCR. The sample consists of some 1,100,000 clones, about four fifths of them appearing once. What was sequenced was memory CD4+ T cells from PBMCs. Regarding subset: CD45RA-negative fraction. These receptors were collected from a man younger than 35 in good health. Some clones in this sample may be carry-over from other donors' samples.

Comment on this clone: An end of the junction does not agree with germline; a read error may underlie this. The same CDR3 is also encoded by other DNA sequences in this sample. This chain joins TRBV29-1 and TRBJ1-1; no clear D gene. In germline, CDR1 is SQVTM, CDR2 ANQGSEA. CDR3 size: 14 residues. The CDR3 protein is CSVEGRSWNTEAFF. The CDR3, as DNA: TGCAGCGTGGAAGGGCGATCATGGAACACTGAAGCTTTCTTT.

V gene TRBV6-5 combines with J gene TRBJ1-3, with D tentatively TRBD1 (5 bases). V was shortened by 8 bases and J by 3 bases, with 14 bases between the two germline ends. The CDR3 contains 14 residues. Germline CDR1 reads MNHEY; CDR2 reads SVGAGI. Written as DNA, the CDR3 is TGTGCCAGCTCTTACGGGACCCTTGGAAACACCATATATTTT. Protein: CASSYGTLGNTIYF.

V and J are TRBV7-9 and TRBJ2-7; the D is unclear. The CDR3 loop spans 11 amino acids. From germline, CDR1 is SEHNR and CDR2 FQNEAQ (reference sequence). Trimming pared 3 bases from V and 6 bases from J, leaving 6 bases between. CDR3 in amino acids: CASSFSSEQYF. CDR3 nucleotides: TGTGCCAGCAGCTTCTCCAGCGAGCAGTACTTC.

This clone was detected only once. The chain recombines TRBV9 with TRBJ2-2; D not certain. The V gene's germline CDR1 is SGDLS and CDR2 YYNGEE. With 2 bases removed from V and 5 bases from J, the gap between germline ends came to 13 bases. CDR3 length: 15 amino acids. CDR3 loop: CASSVGRLRTGELFF. Here the CDR3 DNA reads TGTGCCAGCAGCGTGGGCCGATTACGAACCGGGGAGCTGTTTTTT.

The rearrangement joins TRBV7-6 to TRBJ2-1; TRBD2 is a possible D gene (6 bases). The V gene's germline CDR1 is SGHVS and CDR2 FNYEAQ. V lost 7 bases and J 1 base, leaving 14 bases between the germline ends. This CDR3 region has 15 residues. CDR3 amino acids: CASMPVGGSYNEQFF. CDR3 DNA sequence: TGTGCCAGCATGCCGGTGGGAGGATCCTACAATGAGCAGTTCTTC.

The rearrangement links TRBV5-1 to TRBJ2-7; D tentatively reads TRBD1 or TRBD2 (5 bases each). Germline V gene sequence: CDR1 SGHRS, CDR2 YFSETQ. The CDR3 consists of 14 residues. Trimming took off 2 bases at V and 6 bases at J, with 15 bases between the two ends. CDR3 sequence: CASSLGERGVEQYF. The CDR3 coding sequence is TGCGCCAGCAGCTTAGGGGAAAGGGGAGTCGAGCAGTACTTC.

The chain joins TRBV29-1 to TRBJ2-7; TRBD1 matches at 9 bases. This CDR3 has 13 residues. Germline CDR1 reads SQVTM; CDR2 reads ANQGSEA. Trimming at V came to 4 bases and at J to 6 bases, leaving 7 bases not matched to a gene. The CDR3 DNA sequence: TGCAGCGTTGGTGAGGGACAGGGTCGCGAGCAGTACTTC. This gives the protein CSVGEGQGREQYF.

Remarks on this clone: Other DNA sequences in the same sample also yield this CDR3. The chain joins TRBV5-1 to TRBJ2-5, with unresolved D. In germline, CDR1 is SGHRS, CDR2 YFSETQ. Trimming took off 0 bases at V and 5 bases at J, with 5 bases between the two ends. The CDR3 has 12 amino acids. CDR3 sequence: CASSLDEETQYF. In DNA form, the CDR3 reads TGCGCCAGCAGCTTGGACGAGGAGACCCAGTACTTC.

The chain employs TRBV28 and TRBJ2-3; 9 nucleotides line up with TRBD2. With V trimmed by 5 bases and J by 0 bases, 6 bases remained unmatched. CDR3 length: 16 residues. Germline assignment: CDR1 MDHEN and CDR2 SYDVKM. The CDR3 is CASSPRLAASTDTQYF. The DNA for the CDR3 is TGTGCCAGCAGTCCCCGACTAGCGGCTAGCACAGATACGCAGTATTTT.

The rearrangement links TRBV18 to TRBJ2-1; 8 bases map to TRBD2. The CDR3 runs to 15 residues. CDR1 and CDR2 from the germline V gene are KGHSH and LQKENI. J was trimmed by 4 bases and V by 1 base; bases with no gene match: 3. CDR3: CASSPQRELYNEQFF. The CDR3 coding sequence is TGTGCCAGCTCACCACAGCGGGAGTTGTACAATGAGCAGTTCTTC.

The chain has TRBV15 and TRBJ2-7; D gene uncertain. Germline V lookup: CDR1 LNHNV, CDR2 YYDKDF (reference sequence). The CDR3 spans 14 residues. With 0 bases removed from V and 2 bases from J, the gap between germline ends came to 8 bases. CDR3 sequence reads: CATSREGFTYEQYF. The CDR3 region has the DNA TGTGCCACCAGCAGAGAGGGGTTCACCTACGAGCAGTACTTC.

V gene TRBV28 combines with J gene TRBJ2-4; 9 bases are shared with TRBD1. The CDR3 length is 16 residues. The germline V gene has CDR1 MDHEN and CDR2 SYDVKM. V trimming: 5 bases; J trimming: 1 base; junction bases outside the gene matches: 6. The CDR3 sequence: CASSPEQGAAKNIQYF. CDR3 sequence (DNA): TGTGCCAGCAGTCCCGAACAGGGGGCGGCCAAAAACATTCAGTACTTC.

The chain uses TRBV19 and TRBJ2-3; 15 bases agree with TRBD2. With 6 bases clipped from V and 1 base from J, the junction kept 2 bases outside the gene matches. This CDR3 region has 16 residues. CDR1 is LNHDA and CDR2 is SQIVND in the germline V gene (reference sequence). The CDR3 DNA reads TGTGCCAGTAGCGGACTAGCGGGAGGGGGCACAGATACGCAGTATTTT. Translation: CASSGLAGGGTDTQYF.

This chain joins TRBV28 and TRBJ2-3; D is unclear. Germline CDR1 and CDR2: MDHEN and SYDVKM. The CDR3 sequence is 16 residues long. V gave up 3 bases and J gave up 0 bases, with 13 bases separating them. The CDR3 loop is CASSFPTSASTDTQYF. In DNA form, the CDR3 reads TGTGCCAGCAGTTTCCCTACCTCGGCTAGCACAGATACGCAGTATTTT. Based on the CDR3 plus reference TRBV28 and TRBJ2-3, the full variable domain is DVKVTQSSRYLVKRTGEKVFLECVQDMDHENMFWYRQDPGLGLRLIYFSYDVKMKEKGDIPEGYSVSREKKERFSLILESASTNQTSMYLCASSFPTSASTDTQYFGPGTRLTVL.

Concerning this clone itself: Other DNA sequences from this sample encode an identical CDR3 as well. The chain joins TRBV5-6 to TRBJ1-4, with a weak D call TRBD1 (5 bases). Germline CDR1 reads SGHDT; CDR2 reads YYEEEE. Trimming cost V 5 bases and J 7 bases, with 12 bases left between them. The length of the CDR3 is 13 residues. The CDR3 DNA reads as TGTGCCAGCAGTTTGCAGGGAGGTGAAAAACTGTTTTTT. Its translation: CASSLQGGEKLFF.